The rows below give T cell receptor beta chains drawn from one sample of a study of T-cell memory formation after mild COVID-19. In TCRdb, the 5' RACE reads were re-called with MiXCR into one record per CDR3 protein. The data show about 430,000 distinct CDR3 sequences, 24% seen once. Sequencing was done on a sample of PBMCs or a T cell subset sorted from them (not recorded which). These receptors were obtained from an adult woman who had mild COVID-19 (a few samples of this study predate the infection). Cell type and time point are not known. CDR3s include the opening cysteine and the closing phenylalanine or tryptophan. A D gene is named only where the DNA matches it firmly. Clone size is not always given. Where it is, it says once, few, many or a class for expanded clones.

>-|-|TRBV5-1|TRBJ1-6
TGCGCCAGCAGCTTGGGACATGATAATTCACCCCTCCACTTT
CASSLGHDNSPLHF
>TRBD2|-|TRBV3-1|TRBJ2-3
TGTGCCAGCAGCCAAGATCAGCCTAGCGGGGGGGCAGATACGCAGTATTTT
CASSQDQPSGGADTQYF
>TRBD1|-|TRBV2|TRBJ2-1
TGTGCCAGCAGACAGTCGGGACAGGGTAATCATGAGCAGTTCTTC
CASRQSGQGNHEQFF
>TRBD1|few|TRBV7-3|TRBJ2-5
TGTGCCAGCAGCCCCATAGGGGGCCTTAATACACAAGAGACCCAGTACTTC
CASSPIGGLNTQETQYF
>TRBD2|few|TRBV27|TRBJ2-3
TGTGCCAGCAGCCGGGGACTAGTTGTAGATACGCAGTATTTT
CASSRGLVVDTQYF
>TRBD1|once|TRBV9|TRBJ1-6
TGTGCCAGCAGCGTCCCCGGGACAGGGGATAATTCACCCCTCCACTTT
CASSVPGTGDNSPLHF
>TRBD2|few|TRBV5-1|TRBJ2-3
TGCGCCAGCAGTTTCGCCGGACTAGCGGGGAGAGCAGATACGCAGTATTTT
CASSFAGLAGRADTQYF
>TRBD1|few|TRBV20-1|TRBJ1-1
TGCAGTGCTAGAGATTTCGGGACAGGGGGCGCATGGAGGGCTGAAGCTTTCTTT
CSARDFGTGGAWRAEAFF
>TRBD1|many|TRBV5-1|TRBJ2-7
TGCGCCAGCAGCTTGGGACCCGGGACAGGGAACTACGAGCAGTACTTC
CASSLGPGTGNYEQYF
>TRBD2|few|TRBV20-1|TRBJ2-1
TGCAGTGCTATCGGCGCGGGAGGGCTCTACAATGAGCAGTTCTTC
CSAIGAGGLYNEQFF
>-|few|TRBV3-1|TRBJ2-1
TGTGCCAGCAGCCGTGCGGCGGGCTTAGACAATGAGCAGTTCTTC
CASSRAAGLDNEQFF
>-|few|TRBV6-2/TRBV6-3|TRBJ1-6
TGTGCCAGCAGTTACCTCGGTTCACCCCTCCACTTT
CASSYLGSPLHF
>TRBD1|few|TRBV27|TRBJ2-4
TGTGCCAGCAGTCCGACAGGGGGAAACATTCAGTACTTC
CASSPTGGNIQYF
>TRBD2|few|TRBV20-1|TRBJ2-3
TGCAGTGCTTTCAGGACTAGCGGGAGCCCAGATACGCAGTATTTT
CSAFRTSGSPDTQYF
>-|-|TRBV5-6|TRBJ2-1
TGTGCCAGCAGCTTGGTTCCGGAACCGAGCTCCTACAATGAGCAGTTCTTC
CASSLVPEPSSYNEQFF
>-|few|TRBV5-1|TRBJ1-1
TGCGCCAGCACCCTGGACCGTCCCGGAGCTGAAGCTTTCTTT
CASTLDRPGAEAFF
>-|-|TRBV6-6|TRBJ2-1
TGTGCCAGCAGTTACTCGATCGTCTCCAATCCTGTCGAAGGCAATGAGCAGTTCTTC
CASSYSIVSNPVEGNEQFF
>TRBD2|-|TRBV9|TRBJ2-2
TGTGCCAGCAGCCCACCACAGCGGGAGTGGGTCGGGGAGCTGTTTTTT
CASSPPQREWVGELFF
>TRBD2|few|TRBV3-1|TRBJ2-3
TGTGCCAGCAGCGTACTAGCGGGAGCCACAGATACGCAGTATTTT
CASSVLAGATDTQYF
>-|-|TRBV6-5|TRBJ1-2
TGTGCCAGCAGTTACTCGGTTGGGGGTAGGGATGGCTACACCTTC
CASSYSVGGRDGYTF
>-|-|TRBV21-1|TRBJ2-1
TGTGCCAGCAGCTTAAGGGGCGGGGACGATGAGCAGTTCTTC
CASSLRGGDDEQFF
>TRBD2|-|TRBV6-2/TRBV6-3|TRBJ2-7
TGTGCCAGCAGTGATCCACTAGCGGGAGGTGACGAGCAGTACTTC
CASSDPLAGGDEQYF
>-|-|TRBV14|TRBJ1-1
TGTGCCAGCAGCCAAGTACAGAGAACTGAAGCTTTCTTT
CASSQVQRTEAFF
>TRBD1|-|TRBV13|TRBJ2-5
TGTGCCAGCAGCGCCGGGACAGGTCAAGAGACCCAGTACTTC
CASSAGTGQETQYF
>-|few|TRBV4-1|TRBJ2-1
TGCGCCAGCAGCCAAGTAGGCACCGGGCCAAAGTTCTTC
CASSQVGTGPKFF
>TRBD2|few|TRBV19|TRBJ2-1
TGTGCCAGTAGCCCACCAGCGGGAGGGCCCAACAATGAGCAGTTCTTC
CASSPPAGGPNNEQFF
>-|-|TRBV25-1|TRBJ1-1
TGTGCCAGCACCCCCCCAGGGGTGAACACTGAAGCTTTCTTT
CASTPPGVNTEAFF
>TRBD2|-|TRBV4-1|TRBJ2-7
TGCGCCAGCAGCCAAGCGATTAGCGGGGCCCACGAGCAGTACTTC
CASSQAISGAHEQYF
>TRBD2|few|TRBV9|TRBJ2-1
TGTGCCAGCAGCGAGTCTAGCGGGAGGGCCTCCAAACAGTTCTTC
CASSESSGRASKQFF
>TRBD1|-|TRBV7-9|TRBJ2-7
TGTGCCAGCAGCTTAGCGGTGACAGGGGTGATCGTCCCCTACGAGCAGTACTTC
CASSLAVTGVIVPYEQYF
>-|few|TRBV5-6|TRBJ2-7
TGTGCCAGCAGCGTCGCAAGCGGGCGCCTCTCCTACGAGCAGTACTTC
CASSVASGRLSYEQYF
>-|few|TRBV6-2/TRBV6-3|TRBJ2-2
TGTGCCAGCAGTGAAGGACAGCCGAACACCGGGGAGCTGTTTTTT
CASSEGQPNTGELFF
>TRBD2|-|TRBV12-3/TRBV12-4|TRBJ2-7
TGTGCCAGCAGTTCAGCGGGGCTTGATGTGGAGCAGTACTTC
CASSSAGLDVEQYF
>TRBD2|-|TRBV24-1|TRBJ2-1
TGTGCCACCAGTGACCCGCGGACTAGCGGGGGGAGATCCTACAATGAGCAGTTCTTC
CATSDPRTSGGRSYNEQFF
>TRBD2|-|TRBV12-3/TRBV12-4|TRBJ2-4
TGTGCCAGCCGAGCGGGAGAGGCCAAAAACATTCAGTACTTC
CASRAGEAKNIQYF
>-|-|TRBV5-1|TRBJ1-1
TGCGCCAGCAGCTTGGGGGGGCACACTGAAGCTTTCTTT
CASSLGGHTEAFF
>TRBD1|-|TRBV24-1|TRBJ2-4
TGTGCCACCAGTGATGGACTGGGACAGGTTCAGTACTTC
CATSDGLGQVQYF
>TRBD1|-|TRBV12-3/TRBV12-4|TRBJ1-5
TGTGCCAGCAGTTTAACGGGACAGGGCAATCAGCCCCAGCATTTT
CASSLTGQGNQPQHF
>-|few|TRBV9|TRBJ2-3
TGTGCCAGCAGCGGACCCTCTAGCACAGATACGCAGTATTTT
CASSGPSSTDTQYF
>-|-|TRBV4-3|TRBJ2-7
TGCGCCAGCAGCCAAGCCCCTGACAGAGAATACGAGCAGTACTTC
CASSQAPDREYEQYF
>TRBD2|-|TRBV12-3/TRBV12-4|TRBJ2-5
TGTGCCAGCAGCCCCACTAGCGGGCCTTACTTCCAAGAGACCCAGTACTTC
CASSPTSGPYFQETQYF
>-|few|TRBV18|TRBJ2-6
TGTGCCAGCTCACCAATACAGGCGTACTCTGGGGCCAACGTCCTGACTTTC
CASSPIQAYSGANVLTF
>-|few|TRBV19|TRBJ1-1
TGTGCCAGTAGCCTACTCCCCGGGTACACTGAAGCTTTCTTT
CASSLLPGYTEAFF
>TRBD2|-|TRBV29-1|TRBJ2-5
TGCAGCGTTGGCAAGCGGGAAGGGAAAGAGACCCAGTACTTC
CSVGKREGKETQYF
>-|few|TRBV20-1|TRBJ2-7
TGCAGTGTTACGGACTCTCATTTGATAGTGGAGCAGTACTTC
CSVTDSHLIVEQYF
>TRBD2|few|TRBV27|TRBJ2-1
TGTGCCAGCAGTGTAGCGGGAGTTGACAATGAGCAGTTCTTC
CASSVAGVDNEQFF
>-|-|TRBV3-1|TRBJ1-1
TGTGCCAGCAGCGTCCCGGGGGGGGCAGGGACTGAAGCTTTCTTT
CASSVPGGAGTEAFF
>-|-|TRBV12-3/TRBV12-4|TRBJ2-3
TGTGCCAGCAGTGGCGGACAGTACACAGATACGCAGTATTTT
CASSGGQYTDTQYF
>-|once|TRBV7-2|TRBJ2-7
TGTGCCAGCAGCCCTCCTCGGGTCGGAGGCTACGAGCAGTACTTC
CASSPPRVGGYEQYF
>TRBD2|-|TRBV3-1|TRBJ2-7
TGTGCCAGCGGCCGGGGGGACTGGGAGCAGTACTTC
CASGRGDWEQYF
>-|few|TRBV15|TRBJ2-7
TGTGCCACCAGCAATAGCGTTAGCTCCTACGAGCAGTACTTC
CATSNSVSSYEQYF
>TRBD2|-|TRBV12-3/TRBV12-4|TRBJ2-5
TGTGCCAGCAGGGAAAGCGGGGGGAGAGAGACCCAGTACTTC
CASRESGGRETQYF
>-|-|TRBV7-9|TRBJ1-1
TGTGCCAGCAGCCTGGACAGACACACTGAAGCTTTCTTT
CASSLDRHTEAFF
>-|few|TRBV3-1|TRBJ2-2
TGTGCCAGCAGCCAAGAGGCGGATCAGAACACCGGGGAGCTGTTTTTT
CASSQEADQNTGELFF
>-|-|TRBV11-2|TRBJ1-1
TGTGCCAGCAGCTTAGATAGGCCAGCGCGGAAGGGTGAAGCTTTCTTT
CASSLDRPARKGEAFF
>-|-|TRBV5-1|TRBJ1-2
TGCGCCAGCAGCCCCGAACCCGGGGCCGCCTATGGCTACACCTTC
CASSPEPGAAYGYTF
>TRBD1|-|TRBV5-1|TRBJ2-5
TGCGCCAGCAGCTATGATGGGACAGTCAAAGAGACCCAGTACTTC
CASSYDGTVKETQYF